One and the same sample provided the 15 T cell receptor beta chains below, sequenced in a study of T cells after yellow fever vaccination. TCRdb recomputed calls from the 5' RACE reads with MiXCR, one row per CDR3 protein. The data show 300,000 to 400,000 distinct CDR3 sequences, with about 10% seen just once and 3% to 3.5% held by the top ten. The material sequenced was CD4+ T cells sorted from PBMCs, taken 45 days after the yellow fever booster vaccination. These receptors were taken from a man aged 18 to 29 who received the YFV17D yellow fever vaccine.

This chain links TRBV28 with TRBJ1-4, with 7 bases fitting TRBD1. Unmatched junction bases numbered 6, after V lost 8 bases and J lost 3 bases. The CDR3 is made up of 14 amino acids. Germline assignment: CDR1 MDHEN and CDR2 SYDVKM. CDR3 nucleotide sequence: TGTGCCAGCGAGATGACAGGGCCTAATGAAAAACTGTTTTTT. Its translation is CASEMTGPNEKLFF.

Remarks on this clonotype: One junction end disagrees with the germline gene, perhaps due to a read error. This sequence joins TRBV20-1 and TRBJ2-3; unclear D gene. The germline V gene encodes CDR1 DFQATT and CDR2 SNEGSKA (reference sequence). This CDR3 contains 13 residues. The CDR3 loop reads CSAPLTGTDAQYF. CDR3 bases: TGCAGTGCTCCACTGACTGGCACAGATGCGCAGTATTTT.

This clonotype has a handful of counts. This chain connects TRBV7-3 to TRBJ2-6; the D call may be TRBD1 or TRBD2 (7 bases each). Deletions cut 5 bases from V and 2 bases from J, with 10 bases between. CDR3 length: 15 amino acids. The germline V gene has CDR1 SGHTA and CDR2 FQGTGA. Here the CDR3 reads CASSPGGAGANVLTF. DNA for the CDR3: TGTGCCAGCAGCCCAGGGGGGGCTGGGGCCAACGTCCTGACTTTC.

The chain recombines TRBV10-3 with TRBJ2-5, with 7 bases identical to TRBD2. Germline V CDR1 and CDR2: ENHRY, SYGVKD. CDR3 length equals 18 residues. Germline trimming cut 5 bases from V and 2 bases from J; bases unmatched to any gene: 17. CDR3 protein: CAISTTWGASGGQETQYF. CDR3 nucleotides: TGTGCCATCAGTACCACCTGGGGTGCGTCGGGGGGACAAGAGACCCAGTACTTC.

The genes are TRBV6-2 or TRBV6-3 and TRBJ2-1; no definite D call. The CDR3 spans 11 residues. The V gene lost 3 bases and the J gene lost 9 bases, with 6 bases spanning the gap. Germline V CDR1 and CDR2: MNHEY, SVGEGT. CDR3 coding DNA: TGTGCCAGCAGTTATCTTCTTGAGCAGTTCTTC. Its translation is CASSYLLEQFF.

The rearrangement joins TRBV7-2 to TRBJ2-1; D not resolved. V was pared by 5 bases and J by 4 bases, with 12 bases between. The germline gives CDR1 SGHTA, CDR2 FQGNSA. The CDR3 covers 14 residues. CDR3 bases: TGTGCCAGCAGCCCCCACACTGGGTACAATGAGCAGTTCTTC. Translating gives CASSPHTGYNEQFF.

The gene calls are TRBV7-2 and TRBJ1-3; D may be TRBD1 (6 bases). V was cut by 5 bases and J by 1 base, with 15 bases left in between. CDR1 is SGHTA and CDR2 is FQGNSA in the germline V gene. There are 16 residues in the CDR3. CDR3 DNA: TGTGCCAGCAGCCCTTCAGGGGTACGGTCTGGAAACACCATATATTTT. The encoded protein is CASSPSGVRSGNTIYF.

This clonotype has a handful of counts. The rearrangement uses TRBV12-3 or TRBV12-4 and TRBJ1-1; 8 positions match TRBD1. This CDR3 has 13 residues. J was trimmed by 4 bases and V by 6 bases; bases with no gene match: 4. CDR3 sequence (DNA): TGTGCCAGCAGGTGGACAGGGCTCACTGAAGCTTTCTTT. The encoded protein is CASRWTGLTEAFF.

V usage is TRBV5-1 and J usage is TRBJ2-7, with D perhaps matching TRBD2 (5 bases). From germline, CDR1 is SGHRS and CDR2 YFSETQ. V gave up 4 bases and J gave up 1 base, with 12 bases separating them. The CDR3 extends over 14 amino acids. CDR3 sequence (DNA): TGCGCCAGCAGCCCTCCGGGAAGATCCTACGAGCAGTACTTC. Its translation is CASSPPGRSYEQYF.

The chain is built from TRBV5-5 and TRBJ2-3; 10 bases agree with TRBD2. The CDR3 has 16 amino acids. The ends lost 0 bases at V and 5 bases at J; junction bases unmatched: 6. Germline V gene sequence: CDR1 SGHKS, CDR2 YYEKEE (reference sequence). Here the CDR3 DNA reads TGTGCCAGCAGCTTGGGGTCTAGCGGGGGTGTAGATACGCAGTATTTT. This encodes CASSLGSSGGVDTQYF.

The CDR3 is CASSIGTGRGEQYV. CDR3 sequence (DNA): TGCGCCAGCAGCATAGGGACAGGGCGTGGCGAGCAGTACGTC. This chain links TRBV5-1 with TRBJ2-7; 9 bases agree with TRBD1. The J segment lost 6 bases and the V segment lost 4 bases, leaving 8 bases of the junction unmatched. From germline, CDR1 is SGHRS and CDR2 YFSETQ. The CDR3 consists of 14 residues.

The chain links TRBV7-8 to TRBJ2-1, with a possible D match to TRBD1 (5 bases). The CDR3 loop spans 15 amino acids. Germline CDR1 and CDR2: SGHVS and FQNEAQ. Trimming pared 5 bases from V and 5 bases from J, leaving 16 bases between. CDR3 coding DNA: TGTGCCAGCAGCCCTCAGTTACAGGCCGACAATGAGCAGTTCTTC. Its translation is CASSPQLQADNEQFF. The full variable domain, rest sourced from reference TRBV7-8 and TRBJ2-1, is GAGVSQSPRYKVAKRGQDVALRCDPISGHVSLFWYQQALGQGPEFLTYFQNEAQLDKSGLPSDRFFAERPEGSVSTLKIQRTQQEDSAVYLCASSPQLQADNEQFFGPGTRLTVL.

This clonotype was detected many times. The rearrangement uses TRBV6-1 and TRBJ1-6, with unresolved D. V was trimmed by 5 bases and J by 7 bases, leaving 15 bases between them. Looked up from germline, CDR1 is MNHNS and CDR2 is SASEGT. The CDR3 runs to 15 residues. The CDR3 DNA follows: TGTGCCAGCAGTCCGCGGGCCAGCGGGAATTCACCCCTCCACTTT. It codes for CASSPRASGNSPLHF.

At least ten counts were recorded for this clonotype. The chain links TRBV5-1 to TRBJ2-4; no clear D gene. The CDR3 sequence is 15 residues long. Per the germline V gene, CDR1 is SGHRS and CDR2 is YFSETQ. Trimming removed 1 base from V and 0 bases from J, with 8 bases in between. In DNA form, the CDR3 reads TGCGCCAGCAGCTTGCCACAATCAGCCAAAAACATTCAGTACTTC. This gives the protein CASSLPQSAKNIQYF.

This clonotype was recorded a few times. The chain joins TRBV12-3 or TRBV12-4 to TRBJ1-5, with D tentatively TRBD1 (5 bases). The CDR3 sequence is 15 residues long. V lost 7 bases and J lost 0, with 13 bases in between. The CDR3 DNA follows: TGTGCCAGCACTGACAGAAAATATAGCAATCAGCCCCAGCATTTT. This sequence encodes CASTDRKYSNQPQHF.